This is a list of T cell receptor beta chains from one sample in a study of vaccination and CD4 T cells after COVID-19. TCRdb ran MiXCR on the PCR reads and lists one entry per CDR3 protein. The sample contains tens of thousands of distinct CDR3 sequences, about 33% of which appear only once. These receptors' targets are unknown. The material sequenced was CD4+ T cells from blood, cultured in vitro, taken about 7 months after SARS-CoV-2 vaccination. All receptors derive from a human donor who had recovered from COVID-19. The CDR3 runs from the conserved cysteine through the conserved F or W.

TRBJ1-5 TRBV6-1 CASSPVRNQPQHF
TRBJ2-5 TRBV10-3 CAIRGGQETQYF
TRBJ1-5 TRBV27 CASSFVPLFSNQPQHF
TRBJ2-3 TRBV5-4 CASSLGKTSGGDPDTQYF
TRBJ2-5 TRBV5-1 CASSLDPGTGAETQYF
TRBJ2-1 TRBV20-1 CSARSLAGAYNEQFF
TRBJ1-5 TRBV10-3 CATRGDLNQPQHF
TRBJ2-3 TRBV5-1 CASSPGLQSTDTQYF
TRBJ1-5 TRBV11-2 CASSFDRGGQPQHF
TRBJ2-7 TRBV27 CASRRGGSYEQYF
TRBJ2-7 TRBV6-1 CASSVRAGEYEQYF
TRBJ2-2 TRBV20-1 CSAKAGTGGTGELFF
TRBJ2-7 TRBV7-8 CASSQGLAGNEQYF
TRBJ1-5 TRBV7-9 CASSNQGTQPQHF
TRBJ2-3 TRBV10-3 CAISEDRGDTQYF
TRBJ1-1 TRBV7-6 CASSSRLFSEAFF
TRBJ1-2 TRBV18 CASSPPGGDGYTF
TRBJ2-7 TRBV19 CASSILIGSYEQYF
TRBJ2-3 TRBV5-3 CARSVTSGTDTQYF
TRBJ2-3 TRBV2 CASSERGSGTDTQYF
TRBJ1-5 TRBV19 CASSIVQGVINQPQHF
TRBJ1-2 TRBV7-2 CASSLGGGSIGGYTF
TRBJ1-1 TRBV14 CASSQVGVAFF